This T cell receptor beta chain was sequenced for a study of beta chain features in type 1 diabetes. Across the whole study: Across every sample, 100 million to 130 million sorted cells were examined in total.

Germline V CDR1 and CDR2: LGHNA, YSLEER. The V gene lost 3 bases and the J gene lost 8 bases, with 10 bases spanning the gap. The CDR3 covers 12 residues. This clone was seen a few times. Its antigen is not known. Whole-study findings and limits: High-TCR-expressing cells could be over-represented by cDNA sequencing.

Every isolated RNA sample was fully reverse transcribed, so sequencing captured expressed TCRB transcripts. Libraries were prepared by immunoSEQ multiplex PCR; TCRdb keeps only in-frame clonotypes and omits some of them. The sample lists roughly 450,000 clones, 11% occurring once. Sequencing used naive CD4+ T cells from blood. The chain employs TRBV4-3 and TRBJ1-2, with D unclear. The receptor comes from a woman between 18 and 29 years old in good health. CDR3 amino acids: CASSHPLLGYTF. CDR3 coding DNA: TGCGCCAGCAGCCACCCTCTATTGGGCTACACCTTC.